This is a list of T cell receptor beta chains from one sample in a study of T cells of healthy individuals. TCRdb re-derived calls from the 5' RACE reads in MiXCR, one entry per CDR3 protein. In the table there are tens of thousands of distinct CDR3 sequences, roughly 15% of which are singletons. Every receptor here comes from a human donor in good health. The CDR3 runs from the conserved cysteine through the conserved F or W. The D gene is left open where the match is weak. Clone size is shown for a subset of rows, as once, few, many or a class of expanded clone.

>many|TRBV29-1|NA|TRBJ2-2
CSVTGNTGELFF
TGCAGCGTAACAGGGAACACCGGGGAGCTGTTTTTT
>many|TRBV20-1|NA|TRBJ2-7
CSARVRGLLTYEQYF
TGCAGTGCTAGAGTTCGGGGCCTACTTACCTACGAGCAGTACTTC
>many|TRBV5-8|NA|TRBJ1-6
CASSSGRKLHF
TGTGCCAGCAGCTCCGGACGGAAACTCCACTTT
>NA|TRBV10-3|NA|TRBJ2-3
CAISGSGAETDTQYF
TGTGCCATCAGTGGGTCAGGGGCGGAAACAGATACGCAGTATTTT
>few|TRBV29-1|NA|TRBJ2-1
CSGGLDRDRREQFF
TGCAGCGGGGGACTCGACAGGGACCGAAGAGAGCAGTTCTTC
>many|TRBV5-1|TRBD1|TRBJ2-3
CASSFATKQGYTDTQYF
TGCGCCAGCAGCTTCGCCACGAAACAGGGGTACACAGATACGCAGTATTTT
>many|TRBV20-1|TRBD2|TRBJ2-2
CSAEAGGRTGELFF
TGCAGTGCCGAAGCGGGGGGAAGGACCGGGGAGCTGTTTTTT
>few|TRBV10-3|TRBD2|TRBJ2-5
CAISRRGGGSMETQYF
TGTGCCATCAGTCGACGGGGGGGGGGCAGTATGGAGACCCAGTACTTC
>NA|TRBV2|NA|TRBJ2-7
CASVQGRYEQYF
TGTGCCAGCGTCCAGGGTCGCTACGAGCAGTACTTC
>many|TRBV6-1|TRBD1|TRBJ1-4
CASSGTDRGLRGTNEKLFF
TGTGCCAGCAGTGGGACGGACAGGGGGCTGAGAGGAACTAATGAAAAACTGTTTTTT
>NA|TRBV12-5|TRBD2|TRBJ2-1
CASGPASGRAGNEQFF
TGTGCTAGTGGTCCAGCTAGCGGGAGGGCGGGTAATGAGCAGTTCTTC
>NA|TRBV6-1|TRBD1|TRBJ1-5
CASSEGQWSNQPQHF
TGTGCCAGCAGTGAGGGACAGTGGAGCAATCAGCCCCAGCATTTT
>few|TRBV29-1|NA|TRBJ2-7
CSVADRTSYEQYF
TGCAGCGTTGCGGACAGGACTAGCTACGAGCAGTACTTC
>few|TRBV27|TRBD1|TRBJ2-7
CASSLLPPATGTGYEQYF
TGTGCCAGCAGTTTACTCCCCCCCGCGACAGGGACGGGCTACGAGCAGTACTTC
>few|TRBV7-2|NA|TRBJ1-5
CASSPMTGSNQPQHF
TGTGCCAGCAGCCCAATGACAGGATCGAATCAGCCCCAGCATTTT
>NA|TRBV7-2|TRBD1|TRBJ1-1
CASSLVGTGGTEAFF
TGTGCCAGCAGCTTAGTTGGGACAGGGGGTACTGAAGCTTTCTTT
>NA|TRBV7-9|NA|TRBJ1-3
CASSLWGSGNTIYF
TGTGCCAGCAGCTTATGGGGATCTGGAAACACCATATATTTT
>NA|TRBV6-2/TRBV6-3|TRBD2|TRBJ2-7
CASSYEWGGYEQYF
TGTGCCAGCAGTTACGAGTGGGGGGGCTACGAGCAGTACTTC
>NA|TRBV6-5|NA|TRBJ1-2
CASSPRSGTNYGYTF
TGTGCCAGCAGTCCCCGTTCGGGAACTAACTATGGCTACACCTTC
>many|TRBV20-1|NA|TRBJ2-3
CSARDSGSTDTQYF
TGCAGTGCTAGAGACAGCGGGAGCACAGATACGCAGTATTTT
>many|TRBV6-5|NA|TRBJ2-7
CASSFFGTQYNF
TGTGCCAGCAGTTTCTTCGGGACACAATACAACTTC
>NA|TRBV7-2|NA|TRBJ2-3
CASSRTGPAQYF
TGTGCCAGCAGCCGTACCGGGCCTGCGCAGTATTTT
>few|TRBV5-6|NA|TRBJ2-1
CASSLISSYNEQFF
TGTGCCAGCAGCTTGATCTCTTCCTACAATGAGCAGTTCTTC
>few|TRBV7-9|TRBD2|TRBJ2-4
CASREAGGAKNIQYF
TGTGCCAGCCGCGAGGCGGGGGGAGCCAAAAACATTCAGTACTTC
>many|TRBV29-1|TRBD2|TRBJ2-1
CSVVGLAGGYNEQFF
TGCAGCGTTGTGGGACTAGCGGGGGGTTACAATGAGCAGTTCTTC
>NA|TRBV6-1|NA|TRBJ1-2
CASRGLDAYGYTF
TGTGCCAGCAGGGGGCTTGACGCCTATGGCTACACCTTC
>many|TRBV19|TRBD2|TRBJ2-6
CASGTSGRALMAGANVLTF
TGTGCCAGTGGGACTAGCGGGAGGGCCTTGATGGCTGGGGCCAACGTCCTGACTTTC
>NA|TRBV19|NA|TRBJ2-4
CASSIDLQGRNIQYF
TGTGCCAGTAGTATAGATCTTCAGGGAAGGAACATTCAGTACTTC
>few|TRBV12-3/TRBV12-4|NA|TRBJ1-1
CASSPGGSTEAFF
TGTGCCAGCAGTCCCGGGGGGAGCACTGAAGCTTTCTTT
>NA|TRBV7-2|TRBD2|TRBJ2-7
CASSLFPSGDYEQYF
TGTGCCAGCAGCTTATTCCCTAGCGGGGACTACGAGCAGTACTTC
>many|TRBV3-1|NA|TRBJ2-1
CASSLHPGNQGIEQFF
TGTGCCAGCAGCCTCCATCCCGGGAACCAAGGAATTGAGCAGTTCTTC
>many|TRBV6-6|NA|TRBJ1-1
CASRTTGRYTEAFF
TGTGCCAGCAGGACAACAGGGCGGTACACTGAAGCTTTCTTT
>NA|TRBV6-6|TRBD2|TRBJ2-1
CASSYGGRQYNEQFF
TGTGCCAGCAGTTACGGCGGGAGGCAATACAATGAGCAGTTCTTC
>many|TRBV9|NA|TRBJ1-1
CASSVVSGLNTEAFF
TGTGCCAGCAGCGTAGTCTCGGGATTGAACACTGAAGCTTTCTTT
>many|TRBV9|NA|TRBJ1-1
CASSVDGGSDTEAFF
TGTGCCAGCAGCGTGGACGGGGGATCGGACACTGAAGCTTTCTTT
>NA|TRBV19|NA|TRBJ1-5
CASSSKTGPNQPQHF
TGTGCCAGTAGTTCAAAAACCGGGCCCAATCAGCCCCAGCATTTT
>NA|TRBV4-3|NA|TRBJ2-7
CASSQDPDNSYEQYF
TGCGCCAGCAGCCAAGATCCGGACAACTCCTACGAGCAGTACTTC
>many|TRBV29-1|NA|TRBJ2-5
CSVGQGETQYF
TGCAGCGTTGGGCAGGGAGAGACCCAGTACTTC
>NA|TRBV6-6|NA|TRBJ1-6
CASRDSAGPNSPLHF
TGTGCCAGCAGGGACAGTGCTGGGCCTAATTCACCCCTCCACTTT
>NA|TRBV10-3|NA|TRBJ2-7
CAISGGSASSYEQYF
TGTGCCATCAGTGGCGGAAGCGCCAGCTCCTACGAGCAGTACTTC
>many|TRBV29-1|TRBD1|TRBJ2-7
CSAGEQGGNREQYF
TGCAGCGCCGGTGAGCAAGGGGGCAACCGGGAGCAGTACTTC
>many|TRBV4-3|NA|TRBJ1-4
CASSQVSGNEKLFF
TGCGCCAGCAGCCAAGTCTCAGGGAATGAAAAACTGTTTTTT
>many|TRBV13|TRBD1|TRBJ2-7
CASSRTDRAYEQYF
TGTGCCAGCAGCCGGACGGACAGGGCGTACGAGCAGTACTTC
>NA|TRBV20-1|NA|TRBJ2-1
CSAEGAWSSYNEQFF
TGCAGTGCCGAAGGCGCCTGGAGCTCCTACAATGAGCAGTTCTTC
>once|TRBV6-2/TRBV6-3|TRBD2|TRBJ2-1
CASSYIFSRGSSYNEQFF
TGTGCCAGCAGTTATATCTTCTCGCGGGGGAGCTCCTACAATGAGCAGTTCTTC
>few|TRBV5-6|NA|TRBJ2-5
CASSPDRVASRETQYF
TGTGCCAGCAGCCCGGACCGGGTAGCTAGCAGGGAGACCCAGTACTTC
>many|TRBV5-4|NA|TRBJ2-2
CASSLGVAVTGELFF
TGTGCCAGCAGCTTGGGAGTAGCGGTCACCGGGGAGCTGTTTTTT
>NA|TRBV20-1|TRBD2|TRBJ2-7
CSARIGLAGVHEQYF
TGCAGTGCTAGAATCGGACTAGCGGGGGTCCACGAGCAGTACTTC
>NA|TRBV20-1|NA|TRBJ2-5
CSARISGQETQYF
TGCAGTGCTCGGATTAGCGGTCAAGAGACCCAGTACTTC
>few|TRBV3-1|NA|TRBJ2-3
CASSPGAGTPSSDTQYF
TGTGCCAGCAGCCCTGGGGCCGGGACACCTAGCAGCGATACGCAGTATTTT
>many|TRBV4-3|TRBD2|TRBJ2-3
CANELAGGPRPDTQYF
TGCGCCAATGAACTAGCGGGGGGGCCTAGGCCAGATACGCAGTATTTT
>few|TRBV5-1|NA|TRBJ1-3
CASSTWTGSGNTIYF
TGCGCCAGCAGCACATGGACGGGCTCTGGAAACACCATATATTTT
>NA|TRBV4-3|TRBD1|TRBJ2-7
CASSQAGGTGQYEQYF
TGCGCCAGCAGCCAAGCCGGGGGGACAGGGCAATACGAGCAGTACTTC